A single sample is the source of the 27 T cell receptor beta chains below, sequenced in a study of T cells in Graves' hyperthyroidism and ophthalmopathy. Using RNA transcripts as the source, TCR beta CDR3 regions were amplified. First-round RT-PCR targeting the TCR CDR3 was performed with the HTBI primer set. MiXCR, applied by TCRdb to the multiplex PCR reads, yields one record per CDR3 protein. The table lists about 340,000 distinct CDR3 sequences, 20% to 25% of them singletons. The sample consisted of blood. These receptors were taken from a woman aged 50 to 60 with Graves' hyperthyroidism.

The chain couples TRBV2 to TRBJ2-5; TRBD1 aligns across 8 bases. V lost 6 bases, J lost 0 bases, and 6 bases stayed unmatched. Germline V gene data show CDR1 as SNHLY and CDR2 as FYNNEI. CDR3 length equals 15 residues. CDR3 in amino acids: CASSSTGANQETQYF. The CDR3 region has the DNA TGTGCCAGCAGCTCGACAGGGGCGAACCAAGAGACCCAGTACTTC.

This clonotype was observed at least ten times. The chain recombines TRBV11-2 with TRBJ2-2, with D perhaps matching TRBD2 (5 bases). Trimming took 6 bases from V and 4 from J, leaving 9 bases between them. CDR1 is SGHAT, CDR2 FQNNGV, per germline. The length of the CDR3 is 13 residues. In DNA, the CDR3 is TGTGCCAGCAGGCCTACTAGCACCGGGGAGCTGTTTTTT. Translated, it gives CASRPTSTGELFF.

On this clonotype: An end of the junction differs from the germline gene, which may be a read error. This chain joins TRBV12-3 or TRBV12-4 and TRBJ2-1; 11 bases are a match to TRBD2. This CDR3 has 16 residues. The CDR3 coding sequence is TGTGCCAGCACCCGACTAGCGGGAATTTCCTACGATGAGCAGTTCTTC. It encodes CASTRLAGISYDEQFF.

This clonotype showed up just a few times. The gene calls are TRBV20-1 and TRBJ2-2, with 8 bases that match TRBD1. Germline assignment: CDR1 DFQATT and CDR2 SNEGSKA (reference sequence). The length of the CDR3 is 16 residues. V shed 1 base and J 5 bases; nucleotides not matched to a gene: 9. CDR3 in DNA: TGCAGTGCTAGAGCAAGACAGGGGCTGTATACCGGGGAGCTGTTTTTT. Translated, it gives CSARARQGLYTGELFF.

The V and J genes are TRBV5-1 and TRBJ2-4, with D perhaps matching TRBD1 (7 bases). Germline CDR1 reads SGHRS; CDR2 reads YFSETQ. V was trimmed by 4 bases and J by 0 bases, leaving 17 bases between them. The CDR3 totals 17 residues. CDR3 region: CASSARGESVAKNIQYF. DNA of the CDR3: TGCGCCAGCAGCGCCAGGGGGGAGTCAGTAGCCAAAAACATTCAGTACTTC.

This clonotype has at least ten counts. The V call is TRBV20-1, the J call TRBJ2-7, with 15 bases aligning to TRBD2. Germline CDR1 reads DFQATT; CDR2 reads SNEGSKA (reference sequence). This CDR3 is built from 14 residues. Trimming cost V 0 bases and J 9 bases; bases outside gene matches: 3. The CDR3 nucleotides read TGCAGTGCTAGAGAAGGACTAGCGGGAGGGCGGCAGTACTTC. This sequence encodes CSAREGLAGGRQYF.

This clonotype has at least ten counts. The chain is built from TRBV28 and TRBJ1-1, with no clear D. Per the germline V gene, CDR1 is MDHEN and CDR2 is SYDVKM. This CDR3 comprises 16 residues. Trimming cost V 5 bases and J 1 base, with 17 bases left between them. In nucleotides, the CDR3 is TGTGCCAGCAGTCTCTTCACCGGGCTTACGAACACTGAAGCTTTCTTT. It translates to CASSLFTGLTNTEAFF.

This clonotype was counted at least ten times. The chain carries TRBV3-1 and TRBJ2-7; D might be TRBD2 (5 bases). Per the germline V gene, CDR1 is LGHDT and CDR2 is YNNKEL (reference sequence). The CDR3 spans 12 residues. Trimming removed 1 base from V and 13 bases from J, with 14 bases in between. This chain's CDR3 is CASSQGGAGRYF. In DNA form, the CDR3 reads TGTGCCAGCAGCCAAGGAGGCGCGGGCCGTTACTTC.

This clonotype was recorded only once. The V call is TRBV18, the J call TRBJ1-1; 8 nucleotides line up with TRBD1. This CDR3 comprises 14 residues. Germline CDR1 and CDR2: KGHSH and LQKENI. J gave up 3 bases and V 6 bases, and 6 bases lay outside the gene matches. CDR3 residues: CASSLGQGYTEAFF. The CDR3 DNA reads as TGTGCCAGCTCTCTCGGACAGGGTTACACTGAAGCTTTCTTT.

This clonotype was observed at least ten times. The rearrangement uses TRBV28 and TRBJ2-7; D unresolved. This CDR3 comprises 13 residues. Trimming cost V 5 bases and J 0 bases, with 8 bases left between them. Per the germline V gene, CDR1 is MDHEN and CDR2 is SYDVKM. The CDR3 protein is CASSVANSYEQYF. In nucleotides, the CDR3 is TGTGCCAGCAGTGTTGCGAACTCCTACGAGCAGTACTTC.

This clonotype occurred many times. The rearrangement uses TRBV11-2 and TRBJ2-5; maybe TRBD1 (6 bases). The CDR3 totals 16 residues. V was pared by 4 bases and J by 4 bases, with 19 bases between. CDR1 SGHAT and CDR2 FQNNGV come from the germline V gene. CDR3 nucleotide sequence: TGTGCCAGCAGCTCTAATTCACAGGGTATTGGAGAGACCCAGTACTTC. Translation: CASSSNSQGIGETQYF.

This clonotype was counted at least ten times. The rearrangement uses TRBV7-6 and TRBJ2-1; 9 nucleotides match TRBD1. Germline V lookup: CDR1 SGHVS, CDR2 FNYEAQ. V was clipped by 1 base and J by 2 bases; unmatched bases: 6. There are 17 residues in the CDR3. CDR3 sequence (DNA): TGTGCCAGCAGCTTAGAGGTCGGGACAGGGCCCTACAATGAGCAGTTCTTC. Protein: CASSLEVGTGPYNEQFF.

This clonotype was seen just once. This sequence joins TRBV2 and TRBJ2-2; 8 bases are a match to TRBD1. Per germline, CDR1 SNHLY and CDR2 FYNNEI. V shed 6 bases and J 6 bases; nucleotides not matched to a gene: 12. The length of the CDR3 is 16 residues. CDR3 in DNA: TGTGCCAGCAGCCTTGGACAGGGATCGGGGGCCGGGGAGCTGTTTTTT. Protein: CASSLGQGSGAGELFF.

The rearrangement links TRBV5-4 to TRBJ2-3, with 8 bases lining up with TRBD2. Losses at the gene ends were 4 bases for V and 3 bases for J; bases not matched to a gene: 16. This CDR3 contains 18 residues. Germline CDR1 is SGHNT and CDR2 is YYREEE (reference sequence). This CDR3 is CASSLGGRTSLNTDTQYF. The CDR3 DNA reads as TGTGCCAGCAGCCTGGGGGGGAGGACTAGCCTCAATACAGATACGCAGTATTTT.

This clonotype was found a few times. This sequence joins TRBV5-1 and TRBJ2-3, with TRBD2 matching 10 bases. The CDR3 has 17 amino acids. The V segment lost 4 bases and the J segment 0 bases; nucleotides outside the gene matches: 8. Germline V lookup: CDR1 SGHRS, CDR2 YFSETQ. CDR3 DNA: TGCGCCAGCAGCGGGGGACTAGCGCTTTCTAGCACAGATACGCAGTATTTT. It yields the protein CASSGGLALSSTDTQYF.

This clonotype occurred many times. The chain is built from TRBV20-1 and TRBJ2-3; D may correspond to TRBD1 or TRBD2 (6 bases each). V dropped 0 bases and J dropped 3 bases, with 16 bases sitting between them. Germline V gives CDR1 DFQATT, CDR2 SNEGSKA (reference sequence). The CDR3 runs 16 residues. CDR3 coding DNA: TGCAGTGCTAGAGATCCATCCCAGGGGAGGACAGATACGCAGTATTTT. It specifies CSARDPSQGRTDTQYF.

V gene TRBV10-3 combines with J gene TRBJ2-7, with D tentatively TRBD2 (6 bases). Trimming took 11 bases from V and 2 from J, leaving 16 bases between them. CDR3 size: 13 residues. The germline gives CDR1 ENHRY, CDR2 SYGVKD. CDR3 in DNA: TGTGCCGCGAGTCTAGCGAGGGCCTACGAGCAGTACTTC. Translating gives CAASLARAYEQYF.

For this clonotype: A read error may explain this, as a much larger clone is one base away. The chain has TRBV30 and TRBJ2-5, with D possibly being TRBD1 or TRBD2 (5 bases each). The CDR3 extends over 14 amino acids. CDR1 and CDR2 (germline): GTSNPN, SVGIG (reference sequence). The V and J ends lost 2 bases and 9 bases respectively, with 19 bases between them. Here the CDR3 reads CAWSLIPGTAAQYF. In DNA, the CDR3 is TGTGCCTGGAGTTTAATACCCGGGACGGCGGCCCAGTACTTC.

This clonotype was detected ten times or more. V gene TRBV20-1 combines with J gene TRBJ2-7; D possibly corresponds to TRBD1 (6 bases). The length of the CDR3 is 15 residues. Germline lookup yields CDR1 DFQATT and CDR2 SNEGSKA (reference sequence). V was cut by 3 bases and J by 2 bases, with 17 bases left in between. CDR3 amino acids: CSARGPEGGAYEQYF. CDR3 in DNA: TGCAGTGCTAGGGGGCCGGAAGGGGGAGCCTACGAGCAGTACTTC.

There are a few counts of this clonotype. The chain couples TRBV28 to TRBJ1-5; 7 bases are shared with TRBD1. Germline assignment: CDR1 MDHEN and CDR2 SYDVKM. The trim removed 7 bases at V and 6 bases at J, leaving 9 bases unmatched. The length of the CDR3 is 14 residues. The CDR3 is CASTLTGYGQPQHF. CDR3 bases: TGTGCCAGCACCTTGACAGGGTATGGTCAGCCCCAGCATTTT.

In the case of this clonotype: A much larger clone lies one base from this, so it may be a read error. V gene TRBV6-1 combines with J gene TRBJ1-2, with 7 nucleotides matching TRBD1. V gave up 5 bases and J gave up 7 bases; unmatched junction bases: 7. Germline loops: CDR1 MNHNS, CDR2 SASEGT. This CDR3 is 13 amino acids long. In nucleotides, the CDR3 is TGTGCCAGCAGTCGCGACAGGGAAAGTGGCTACACCTTC. Amino acid sequence: CASSRDRESGYTF.

This clonotype was counted many times. The chain couples TRBV10-3 to TRBJ2-7; 9 bases match TRBD2. The CDR3 totals 14 residues. V shed 5 bases and J 1 base; nucleotides not matched to a gene: 3. Germline V gene sequence: CDR1 ENHRY, CDR2 SYGVKD. CDR3 residues: CAISPLAGSYEQYF. In DNA form, the CDR3 reads TGTGCCATCAGTCCCCTAGCGGGATCCTACGAGCAGTACTTC.

The chain links TRBV3-1 to TRBJ2-1, with 11 bases identical to TRBD2. CDR3 length: 17 residues. In germline, CDR1 is LGHDT, CDR2 YNNKEL (reference sequence). V lost 4 bases to trimming and J lost 9 bases; unmatched junction nucleotides: 14. The CDR3 nucleotides are TGTGCCAGCAGCCCGACCCCGTTTAGCGGGGGGGCCGGTGAGCAGTTCTTC. This codes for CASSPTPFSGGAGEQFF.

This clonotype was detected ten times or more. The chain recombines TRBV28 with TRBJ1-1; possible D gene TRBD1, 5 bases. V was shortened by 5 bases and J by 4 bases, with 17 bases between the two germline ends. The germline gives CDR1 MDHEN, CDR2 SYDVKM. The CDR3 sequence is 15 residues long. CDR3 sequence reads: CASSARVPESTEAFF. Written as DNA, the CDR3 is TGTGCCAGCAGTGCCAGGGTTCCTGAAAGCACTGAAGCTTTCTTT.

The V gene is TRBV20-1, the J gene TRBJ2-7; TRBD2 agrees at 9 bases. The CDR3 runs to 13 residues. J was trimmed by 4 bases and V by 2 bases; bases with no gene match: 3. Germline V gives CDR1 DFQATT, CDR2 SNEGSKA (reference sequence). The CDR3 loop is CSARIAGVYEQYF. The CDR3 region has the DNA TGCAGTGCTAGAATAGCGGGGGTGTACGAGCAGTACTTC.

This clonotype has a count of ten or more. This chain links TRBV15 with TRBJ2-3, with TRBD1 identical over 10 bases. Germline loops: CDR1 LNHNV, CDR2 YYDKDF (reference sequence). This CDR3 region has 15 residues. The V segment lost 3 bases and the J segment 3 bases; nucleotides outside the gene matches: 3. In DNA, the CDR3 is TGTGCCACCAGCAGTCGACAGGGGGCTACAGATACGCAGTATTTT. This gives the protein CATSSRQGATDTQYF.

This clonotype was seen many times. A much more abundant neighbour one base away suggests this may be a read error. The chain combines TRBV7-6 with TRBJ1-1; D is perhaps TRBD1 (5 bases). V lost 5 bases and J lost 1, with 8 bases in between. Germline V lookup: CDR1 SGHVS, CDR2 FNYEAQ. The CDR3 contains 13 residues. This CDR3 is CASSIGQNTEAFF. The CDR3 DNA reads as TGTGCCAGCAGCATAGGACAGAACACTGAAGCTTTCTTT.